One and the same sample provided the 4 T cell receptor beta chains below, sequenced in a study of T-cell reconstitution after alpha-beta-depleted transplantation in children. Unique molecular identifiers were incorporated into the prepared TCRbeta library. TCRdb fed the PCR reads into MiXCR, producing one record per CDR3 protein. Here the sample spans about 200,000 distinct CDR3 sequences, approximately 6.9% being singletons. The specimen was PBMCs, collected before TCRalphabeta/CD19-depleted stem cell transplant. These TCRs come from a boy younger than 10 with acute lymphoblastic leukemia, due to receive a stem cell transplant.

In its sample, this clonotype was seen a few times. The chain employs TRBV19 and TRBJ1-1; D unclear. The CDR3 runs 14 residues. Germline V CDR1 and CDR2: LNHDA, SQIVND (reference sequence). V was shortened by 5 bases and J by 1 base, with 11 bases between the two germline ends. CDR3 in amino acids: CASSSRVGNTEAFF. The CDR3 nucleotides read TGTGCCAGTAGTTCCCGAGTTGGGAACACTGAAGCTTTCTTT.

This clonotype was seen repeatedly, ten times or more. The chain recombines TRBV6-1 with TRBJ1-1; D is perhaps TRBD1 (5 bases). Germline CDR1 and CDR2: MNHNS and SASEGT. V lost 4 bases and J 7 bases, leaving 19 bases between the germline ends. The CDR3 is 15 residues long. CDR3 in amino acids: CASSVRRASRGEAFF. The CDR3 DNA reads TGTGCCAGCAGTGTCCGCAGGGCGAGTCGTGGTGAAGCTTTCTTT.

As DNA, the CDR3 is TGTGCCAGCAGCGAGCCCCTCGCCGCTAGCGGGGCCTCCTACGAGCAGTACTTC. Its translation: CASSEPLAASGASYEQYF. The genes are TRBV11-1 and TRBJ2-7, with 9 bases lining up with TRBD2. Germline V CDR1 and CDR2: SGHAT, FQDESV (reference sequence). This CDR3 has 18 residues. J gave up 0 bases and V 5 bases, and 14 bases lay outside the gene matches.

This clonotype was counted at least ten times. The V gene is TRBV28, the J gene TRBJ2-7, with D hard to call. The CDR3 has 15 amino acids. V lost 3 bases to trimming and J lost 7 bases, with 19 bases between them. CDR1 and CDR2 (germline): MDHEN, SYDVKM. CDR3 coding DNA: TGTGCCAGCAGTTTGGCGGCTAGTTCTTCGAGGGAGCAGTACTTC. It is translated as CASSLAASSSREQYF.